This T cell receptor (beta chain) comes out of a study of identifying expanded T cells in peripheral blood (dated by TCRdb to between 2018 and 2021). Regarding the study in general: Technical replicates were generated by sequencing separate aliquots of the same genomic DNA pool, and four replicates were compared pairwise. What the study reported, not specific to this receptor: Across all healthy-donor time intervals, the beta-binomial model significantly cut both the number of clones called differentially abundant and the false-positive rate. About 1.1 differentially abundant clones were flagged by the binomial model between technical replicates, whereas about 16 and 19 were flagged over approximately two weeks and four weeks, respectively. Variance in clone template counts between approximately 2-week samples significantly increased with total template count across all healthy donors. The authors expected that over much longer intervals, such as months to years, biological variance in healthy repertoires might increase even further.

During the collection period, no infections or other immune events were recorded for the healthy donors. Blood repertoires from healthy donors were used as a training cohort for calibrating time-dependent variance in a beta-binomial model of differential abundance of T-cell clones. The training cohort was composed of roughly ten healthy donors, 3 female and 7 male. Donor ages ranged from about 29 to 65 years, with an average of about 44 years. Obtained from a commercial supplier, whole blood was collected from each healthy donor at three time points set two to three weeks apart. For immunosequencing, genomic DNA was extracted from unsorted whole blood. The immunoSEQ Assay, which relies on bias-controlled multiplex PCR amplification of genomic DNA, was used to profile TCRbeta CDR3 regions. The original pipeline was this. To quantify the absolute abundance of each unique TCRbeta CDR3 region, the sequences were collapsed and filtered. Differential abundance was tested with two models: a binomial (Fisher-equivalent) model and a beta-binomial model that adds time-dependent variance fitted from healthy donors. Any clone with fewer than 5 combined templates was excluded, and a clone was called differentially abundant if its Benjamini-Hochberg FDR was below 0.01. Beta-binomial variance was modeled as a function of total template count across the two samples using the form v = (b*log(k)+a)^2. In its TCRdb copy, this immuneACCESS table keeps in-frame sequences only and misses some clones. Where compared with another copy, unresolved V genes explain less than half of these, and the others have no known cause. V and J calls and clone size follow that table, whereas D and trimming were derived from the DNA. This sample holds 120,000 or so clones; 75% to 90% were observed only once. The biggest ten clones account for 3.3% of the sample.

On this clone itself: This clone's antigen is unknown. No much larger clone is present one base from it, and per-base qualities are unavailable.

The CDR3 measures 17 amino acids from cysteine to phenylalanine. CDR3 DNA is the only sequence kept; it has 51 bases, read in frame from the first base. Here V drops 2 bases and J drops 5 bases, and the junction holds 11 bases not matched to any gene. CDR1 and CDR2 were assigned from the germline V gene as MDHEN and SYDVKM. The sequencing input was blood. Here the chain combines TRBV28 and TRBJ1-2; TRBD1 matches 10 bases in the middle. This receptor was identified in a person aged 18 to 75 in good health. CDR3 reads: CASSLGGQTGGLYGYTF. The sequence in DNA is TGTGCCAGCAGTTTAGGCGGACAGACAGGGGGCCTTTATGGCTACACCTTC.